Below are 17 T cell receptor beta chains sequenced from a single sample in a study of radiation and T cells in renal cell carcinoma. Method: immunoSEQ multiplex PCR; TCRdb's copy keeps in-frame clones and lacks some. This sample yields just under 150,000 clones, of which 86% are seen a single time; less than 20% belongs to the top ten. Stated time point: blood 4 weeks post-SBRT, at nephrectomy. The treatment is: 15 Gy SBRT to primary tumor, nephrectomy 4 weeks later. The source was blood, collected from a patient whose treatment included radiotherapy and nephrectomy. All receptors come from a woman aged 45 to 65 with renal cell carcinoma.

The chain couples TRBV28 to TRBJ1-2; D is uncertain. Germline values: CDR1 MDHEN, CDR2 SYDVKM. Trimming stripped 3 bases from V and 5 bases from J, with 13 bases between. CDR3 size: 14 residues. The CDR3 nucleotides are TGTGCCAGCAGTTTGCAGGTTTCAGATTATGGCTACACCTTC. It codes for CASSLQVSDYGYTF.

The genes are TRBV2 and TRBJ2-3, with D possibly being TRBD2 (5 bases). The CDR3 extends over 12 amino acids. V was shortened by 5 bases and J by 6 bases, with 9 bases between the two germline ends. Per germline, CDR1 SNHLY and CDR2 FYNNEI. CDR3 sequence: CASSQDSDTQYF. CDR3 bases: TGTGCCAGCAGTCAGGACTCCGATACGCAGTATTTT.

V and J are TRBV9 and TRBJ2-1; 7 nucleotides line up with TRBD2. The CDR3 is made up of 13 amino acids. Germline V gene lookup returns CDR1 SGDLS and CDR2 YYNGEE. J gave up 7 bases and V 0 bases, and 1 base lay outside the gene matches. CDR3 coding DNA: TGTGCCAGCAGCGTAGCGGGAGGAAATGAGCAGTTCTTC. Amino acid sequence: CASSVAGGNEQFF.

The CDR3 bases are TGTGCCAGCAGCAAAGAGGAGGGGGAGGACAATCAGCCCCAGCATTTT. Translation: CASSKEEGEDNQPQHF. V and J are TRBV21-1 and TRBJ1-5. TRBV21-1 corresponds to a pseudogene. This CDR3 comprises 16 residues.

The rearrangement joins TRBV29-1 to TRBJ1-6; D is ambiguous. Trimming took off 7 bases at V and 5 bases at J, with 12 bases between the two ends. Germline values: CDR1 SQVTM, CDR2 ANQGSEA. The CDR3 runs 13 residues. CDR3 DNA: TGCAGCGCGATATTTGGGAATAATTCACCCCTCCACTTT. This encodes CSAIFGNNSPLHF.

The V and J genes are TRBV5-4 and TRBJ2-2; a weak D match, TRBD2 (6 bases). Trimming pared 0 bases from V and 5 bases from J, leaving 11 bases between. The CDR3 is made up of 15 amino acids. Germline CDR1 and CDR2: SGHNT and YYREEE (reference sequence). CDR3 protein: CASSLAGTVTGELFF. The CDR3 region has the DNA TGTGCCAGCAGCTTGGCCGGGACTGTAACCGGGGAGCTGTTTTTT.

The chain employs TRBV7-2 and TRBJ2-3; D is uncertain. V lost 0 bases and J 1 base, leaving 11 bases between the germline ends. Germline V gene lookup returns CDR1 SGHTA and CDR2 FQGNSA. The CDR3 contains 16 residues. CDR3 nucleotides: TGTGCCAGCAGCTTAGCGCTGGACGTCGGCACAGATACGCAGTATTTT. It is translated as CASSLALDVGTDTQYF.

J is TRBJ1-1 and V is TRBV12-5; a weak D match, TRBD1 (6 bases). Deletions cut 5 bases from V and 1 base from J, with 14 bases between. The CDR3 runs to 15 residues. CDR1 is LGHNT, CDR2 FRNRAP, per germline. The CDR3 loop reads CASGPQGPGNTEAFF. The DNA for the CDR3 is TGTGCTAGTGGTCCACAGGGCCCGGGGAACACTGAAGCTTTCTTT.

The chain couples TRBV4-3 to TRBJ2-2; no firm D call. Germline V CDR1 and CDR2: LGHNA, YSLEER. This CDR3 is built from 14 residues. Trimming removed 1 base at V and 7 bases at J, with 10 bases between. The CDR3: CASSQVVAVGELFF. Here the CDR3 DNA reads TGCGCCAGCAGCCAAGTGGTAGCCGTCGGGGAGCTGTTTTTT.

The CDR3 DNA reads as TGTGCCAGCCACGTAGCGGGAGTCAGAAATACGCAGTATTTT. This sequence encodes CASHVAGVRNTQYF. The chain recombines TRBV28 with TRBJ2-3; TRBD2 matches 9 bases. CDR3 size: 14 residues. V was pared by 8 bases and J by 7 bases, with 10 bases of the junction left unmatched. CDR1 is MDHEN and CDR2 is SYDVKM in the germline V gene.

The chain carries TRBV5-4 and TRBJ2-5, with 8 bases matching TRBD2. CDR1 is SGHNT, CDR2 YYREEE, per germline (reference sequence). This CDR3 comprises 14 residues. Losses at the gene ends were 0 bases for V and 5 bases for J; bases not matched to a gene: 3. CDR3 sequence: CASSLVSGGETQYF. Here the CDR3 DNA reads TGTGCCAGCAGCTTGGTGTCGGGAGGGGAGACCCAGTACTTC.

V usage is TRBV27 and J usage is TRBJ2-6; 7 nucleotides line up with TRBD1. This CDR3 region has 17 residues. Losses at the gene ends were 10 bases for V and 0 bases for J; bases not matched to a gene: 12. The germline V gene encodes CDR1 MNHEY and CDR2 SMNVEV (reference sequence). This CDR3 reads CATSPGQLLSGANVLTF. CDR3 in DNA: TGTGCCACCTCACCGGGACAGCTGCTCTCTGGGGCCAACGTCCTGACTTTC. The full variable domain, in which reference TRBV27 and TRBJ2-6 provide the parts outside the CDR3, is EAQVTQNPRYLITVTGKKLTVTCSQNMNHEYMSWYRQDPGLGLRQIYYSMNVEVTDKGDVPEGYKVSRKEKRNFPLILESPSPNQTSLYFCATSPGQLLSGANVLTFGAGSRLTVL.

Here the CDR3 DNA reads TGTGCCAGCAGCACCGCCGAGGGCACAGATACGCAGTATTTT. Translated: CASSTAEGTDTQYF. The V and J genes are TRBV7-9 and TRBJ2-3; D is undetermined. The germline V gene encodes CDR1 SEHNR and CDR2 FQNEAQ (reference sequence). Trimming cost V 5 bases and J 1 base, with 10 bases left between them. This CDR3 comprises 14 residues.

The chain has TRBV4-3 and TRBJ2-7, with D maybe TRBD1 (6 bases). V was cut by 0 bases and J by 4 bases, with 10 bases left in between. CDR1 and CDR2 (germline): LGHNA, YSLEER. The CDR3 runs 14 residues. As DNA, the CDR3 is TGCGCCAGCAGCCAAGAATTCGGACAGTACGAGCAGTACTTC. Protein: CASSQEFGQYEQYF.

The rearrangement links TRBV5-4 to TRBJ2-2; D perhaps matches TRBD2 (6 bases). The CDR3 is made up of 14 amino acids. The V gene's germline CDR1 is SGHNT and CDR2 YYREEE (reference sequence). Trimming took 7 bases from V and 6 from J, leaving 16 bases between them. In nucleotides, the CDR3 is TGTGCCAGCGGCGCCCCGGGAGTGGCCGGGGAGCTGTTTTTT. Amino acid sequence: CASGAPGVAGELFF.

This chain connects TRBV7-9 to TRBJ2-3; D is undetermined. There are 12 residues in the CDR3. CDR1 and CDR2 (germline): SEHNR, FQNEAQ (reference sequence). The germline V and J ends were trimmed by 3 bases and 4 bases, with 5 bases remaining between them. CDR3 sequence: CASSFRSDTQYF. In DNA form, the CDR3 reads TGTGCCAGCAGCTTCCGGTCAGATACGCAGTATTTT.

The V call is TRBV19, the J call TRBJ2-7, with 13 bases lining up with TRBD2. V was clipped by 1 base and J by 2 bases; unmatched bases: 2. Germline V CDR1 and CDR2: LNHDA, SQIVND (reference sequence). This CDR3 has 16 residues. The CDR3: CASSIGLAGGPYEQYF. The CDR3 nucleotides are TGTGCCAGTAGTATAGGACTAGCGGGAGGACCCTACGAGCAGTACTTC.